This T cell receptor (beta chain) emerged from a study of naive and memory T cell subsets. Findings and caveats of the study: TCR counts from RNA may reflect activation-linked expression changes.

Comment on this clonotype: Its antigen is unidentified.

After the first PCR, alpha and beta chain libraries were processed separately. The beta constant-region primer was an equimolar mix of two oligonucleotides covering TRBC1 and TRBC2. Using its own MiXCR run on the UMI-ligation and nested PCR reads, TCRdb lists one record per CDR3 protein. Here the sample spans approximately 140,000 distinct CDR3 sequences, approximately 15% being singletons. The V end was cut by 4 bases, the J end by 5 bases, with 15 bases between. The CDR3 has 14 residues. Looked up from germline, CDR1 is SGHRS and CDR2 is YFSETQ. The TCR originated in a human donor in good health. The rearrangement uses TRBV5-1 and TRBJ2-5; tentatively, D is TRBD1 (5 bases). Material: naive CD4+ T cells from blood. CDR3 sequence (DNA): TGCGCCAGCAGCGCCGACAGAATAGGGGAGACCCAGTACTTC. Protein sequence: CASSADRIGETQYF.